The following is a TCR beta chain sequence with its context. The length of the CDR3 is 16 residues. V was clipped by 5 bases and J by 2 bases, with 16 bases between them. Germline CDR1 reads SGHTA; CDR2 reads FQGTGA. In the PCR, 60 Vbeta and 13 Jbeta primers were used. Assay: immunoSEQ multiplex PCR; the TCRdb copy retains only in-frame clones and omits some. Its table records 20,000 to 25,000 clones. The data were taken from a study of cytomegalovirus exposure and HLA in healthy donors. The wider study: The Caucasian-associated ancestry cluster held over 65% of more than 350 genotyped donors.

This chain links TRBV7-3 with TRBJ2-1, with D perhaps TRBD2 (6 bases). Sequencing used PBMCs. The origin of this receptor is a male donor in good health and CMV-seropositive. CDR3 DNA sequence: TGTGCCAGCAGCGTAGTTGGGGGGACCACCTACAATGAGCAGTTCTTC. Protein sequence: CASSVVGGTTYNEQFF.